One sample yielded the 5 T cell receptor beta chains listed below, sequenced in a study of response to subunit inactivated influenza vaccine. MiXCR was run by TCRdb on the RT-PCR reads, yielding one entry per CDR3 protein. Of roughly 670,000 distinct CDR3 sequences listed, roughly 15% are singletons. The sequenced sample was PBMCs from blood, obtained approximately 15 days before vaccination. Source of these receptors: a man between 45 and 60 years old who received an inactivated influenza vaccine.

The rearrangement links TRBV7-8 to TRBJ1-1, with no clear D. Per the germline V gene, CDR1 is SGHVS and CDR2 is FQNEAQ. Deletions cut 0 bases from V and 2 bases from J, with 7 bases between. The CDR3 length is 14 residues. CDR3 region: CASSLALRNTEAFF. The CDR3 DNA reads as TGTGCCAGCAGCTTAGCCTTAAGAAACACTGAAGCTTTCTTT.

This clonotype has a handful of counts. The chain combines TRBV10-3 with TRBJ2-7; D unresolved. The CDR3 spans 11 residues. CDR1 and CDR2 from the germline V gene are ENHRY and SYGVKD. The V and J ends lost 2 bases and 7 bases respectively, with 6 bases between them. CDR3 protein: CAISENLEQYF. The CDR3 DNA sequence: TGTGCCATCAGTGAGAACCTAGAGCAGTACTTC.

This rearrangement joins TRBV2 to TRBJ2-5, with 7 bases identical to TRBD1. This CDR3 region has 14 residues. Germline assignment: CDR1 SNHLY and CDR2 FYNNEI. The ends lost 6 bases at V and 4 bases at J; junction bases unmatched: 8. The DNA of the CDR3 is TGTGCCAGCAGGGGGACAGACCGAGTAGAGACCCAGTACTTC. Amino acids: CASRGTDRVETQYF.

This clonotype was seen a few times. The J gene is TRBJ2-5, the V gene TRBV29-1; a possible D gene is TRBD2 (5 bases). Trimming took 4 bases from V and 4 from J, leaving 10 bases between them. In germline, CDR1 is SQVTM, CDR2 ANQGSEA. The CDR3 is made up of 12 amino acids. The CDR3 sequence: CSVVARGETQYF. The DNA for the CDR3 is TGCAGCGTTGTTGCCCGGGGAGAGACCCAGTACTTC.

This clonotype has just a few counts. The chain is built from TRBV28 and TRBJ2-7; D unclear. Trimming took 10 bases from V and 3 from J, leaving 19 bases between them. There are 14 residues in the CDR3. Germline V lookup: CDR1 MDHEN, CDR2 SYDVKM. CDR3 amino acids: CAMGPGPLGYEQYF. As DNA, the CDR3 is TGTGCCATGGGCCCCGGGCCCCTGGGCTACGAGCAGTACTTC.